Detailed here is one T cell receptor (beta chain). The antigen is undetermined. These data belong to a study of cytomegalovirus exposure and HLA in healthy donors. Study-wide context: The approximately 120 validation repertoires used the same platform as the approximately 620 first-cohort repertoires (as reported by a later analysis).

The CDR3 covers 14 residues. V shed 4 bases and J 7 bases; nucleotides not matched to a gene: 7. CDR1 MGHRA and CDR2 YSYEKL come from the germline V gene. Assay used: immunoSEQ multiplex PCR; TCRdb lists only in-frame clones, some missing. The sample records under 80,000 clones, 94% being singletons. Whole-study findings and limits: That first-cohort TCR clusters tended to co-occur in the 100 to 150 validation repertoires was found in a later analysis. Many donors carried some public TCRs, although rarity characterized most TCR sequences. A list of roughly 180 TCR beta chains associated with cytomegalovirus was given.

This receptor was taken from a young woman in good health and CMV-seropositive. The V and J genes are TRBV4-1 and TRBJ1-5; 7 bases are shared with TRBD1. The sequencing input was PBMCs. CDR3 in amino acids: CASSPRQGVQPQHF. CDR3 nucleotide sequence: TGCGCCAGCAGCCCCCGACAGGGTGTCCAGCCCCAGCATTTT.